The 26 T cell receptor beta chains below all came from one sample that was sequenced in a study of PD-1 blockade in mismatch repair-deficient tumors. Method: immunoSEQ multiplex PCR; TCRdb's copy keeps in-frame clones and lacks some. Seen here are about 24,000 clones, more than 80% observed once, and the top ten hold around 20%. The sequenced sample was peripheral blood, obtained 12 weeks after starting pembrolizumab. The receptors come from an adult with mismatch repair-deficient cancer.

This clone was seen a handful of times. The chain joins TRBV10-3 to TRBJ1-5; D uncertain. The CDR3 is 12 amino acids. Germline V CDR1 and CDR2: ENHRY, SYGVKD. V lost 11 bases and J lost 9, with 17 bases in between. The CDR3 reads CASSREFAPQHF. DNA of the CDR3: TGTGCCTCTAGTAGGGAGTTCGCGCCCCAGCATTTT.

The V and J genes are TRBV6-1 and TRBJ2-1; D is possibly TRBD1 (5 bases). Germline V gives CDR1 MNHNS, CDR2 SASEGT. Deletions cut 3 bases from V and 7 bases from J, with 10 bases between. The CDR3 has 13 amino acids. The CDR3 sequence is CASSDPRVNEQFF. DNA of the CDR3: TGTGCCAGCAGTGACCCCAGGGTAAATGAGCAGTTCTTC.

The chain couples TRBV4-1 to TRBJ2-1; tentative D call: TRBD1 (5 bases). Germline CDR1 MGHRA, CDR2 YSYEKL. This CDR3 is built from 14 residues. Trimming shortened V by 2 bases and J by 8 bases, and 13 bases separated the two germline ends. This CDR3 is CASSQTGRGHEQFF. CDR3 coding DNA: TGCGCCAGCAGCCAAACAGGCCGTGGCCATGAGCAGTTCTTC.

The chain joins TRBV11-3 to TRBJ2-3; D is tentatively TRBD1 or TRBD2 (5 bases each). The CDR3 contains 13 residues. The germline gives CDR1 SGHNT, CDR2 YENEEA. V lost 2 bases to trimming and J lost 6 bases, with 9 bases between them. The CDR3 DNA is TGTGCCAGCAGCTTAATGGGGGTCGATACGCAGTATTTT. It specifies CASSLMGVDTQYF.

This sequence joins TRBV4-3 and TRBJ1-4; TRBD1 might be the D (6 bases). The CDR3 is 14 amino acids. CDR1 is LGHNA, CDR2 YSLEER, per germline. V lost 4 bases, J lost 8 bases, and 14 bases lay in between. CDR3 bases: TGCGCCAGCAGCCCGGCAGGGGAGGGGGAAAAACTGTTTTTT. Translation: CASSPAGEGEKLFF.

The chain combines TRBV9 with TRBJ2-5; 8 bases are shared with TRBD2. J was trimmed by 3 bases and V by 3 bases; bases with no gene match: 13. The CDR3 loop spans 17 amino acids. From germline, CDR1 is SGDLS and CDR2 YYNGEE. The DNA of the CDR3 is TGTGCCAGCAGCGCGCAGACACCGGGACTAGTAAAAGAGACCCAGTACTTC. Its translation is CASSAQTPGLVKETQYF.

This chain uses TRBV29-1 with TRBJ2-6; perhaps TRBD2 as D (5 bases). The CDR3 covers 15 residues. From germline, CDR1 is SQVTM and CDR2 ANQGSEA. V was trimmed by 6 bases and J by 0 bases, leaving 12 bases between them. The CDR3 here is CSVAERSSGANVLTF. Here the CDR3 DNA reads TGCAGCGTAGCGGAAAGGAGCTCTGGGGCCAACGTCCTGACTTTC.

This chain uses TRBV6-1 with TRBJ2-5; 13 nucleotides align to TRBD2. V lost 5 bases and J lost 4; bases outside the gene matches: 4. CDR1 is MNHNS, CDR2 SASEGT, per germline. This CDR3 is 15 amino acids long. This chain's CDR3 is CASSWTSGRPETQYF. The CDR3, as DNA: TGTGCCAGCAGTTGGACTAGCGGGAGACCAGAGACCCAGTACTTC.

CDR3 amino acids: CASSQANEQFF. CDR3 nucleotides: TGCGCCAGCAGCCAAGCCAATGAGCAGTTCTTC. The rearrangement links TRBV4-3 to TRBJ2-1; D is ambiguous. This CDR3 is 11 amino acids long. Trimming took 1 base from V and 6 from J, leaving 1 base between them. CDR1 LGHNA and CDR2 YSLEER come from the germline V gene.

The rearrangement uses TRBV7-9 and TRBJ2-7; a weak D match, TRBD2 (5 bases). The germline V and J ends were trimmed by 5 bases and 2 bases, with 7 bases remaining between them. The CDR3 consists of 12 residues. Germline V gene lookup returns CDR1 SEHNR and CDR2 FQNEAQ (reference sequence). In DNA form, the CDR3 reads TGTGCCAGCAGCCTCGGGACCTACGAGCAGTACTTC. It encodes CASSLGTYEQYF.

The chain is built from TRBV7-2 and TRBJ2-7; unclear D gene. Trimming took 2 bases from V and 3 from J, leaving 14 bases between them. The CDR3 spans 15 residues. The germline V gene has CDR1 SGHTA and CDR2 FQGNSA. DNA of the CDR3: TGTGCCAGCAGCTTAAGCCTTCTTGGGGACTACGAGCAGTACTTC. Translating it yields CASSLSLLGDYEQYF.

The count of this clone is one. This chain uses TRBV7-9 with TRBJ2-5, with D perhaps matching TRBD1 or TRBD2 (5 bases each). Germline V gene data show CDR1 as SEHNR and CDR2 as FQNEAQ (reference sequence). This CDR3 contains 14 residues. V was shortened by 5 bases and J by 8 bases, with 18 bases between the two germline ends. CDR3 DNA sequence: TGTGCCAGCAGCCCCGTGGGGGACCGGAGAACCCAGTACTTC. Its translation is CASSPVGDRRTQYF.

J is TRBJ2-1 and V is TRBV6-1; possibly TRBD2 for D (6 bases). CDR1 and CDR2 (germline): MNHNS, SASEGT. Between the trimmed V and J ends, which lost 4 bases and 1 base, there was a span of 17 bases. There are 17 residues in the CDR3. The DNA of the CDR3 is TGTGCCAGCAGTGTCGCGCCGGCCGGGGGTTCCTACAATGAGCAGTTCTTC. Translation gives CASSVAPAGGSYNEQFF.

The chain links TRBV27 to TRBJ2-1; TRBD2 is a possible D gene (6 bases). CDR1 and CDR2 (germline): MNHEY, SMNVEV (reference sequence). V gave up 5 bases and J gave up 0 bases, with 26 bases separating them. The CDR3 runs 20 residues. The CDR3 loop is CASSTRLVGTHPSSYNEQFF. CDR3 bases: TGTGCCAGCAGTACTCGACTAGTTGGTACCCATCCAAGCTCCTACAATGAGCAGTTCTTC.

Sample share makes this clone medium-sized. The V call is TRBV9, the J call TRBJ1-3, with D unclear. The V gene lost 0 bases and the J gene lost 2 bases, with 9 bases spanning the gap. The length of the CDR3 is 15 residues. Per the germline V gene, CDR1 is SGDLS and CDR2 is YYNGEE. CDR3: CASSVEGITGNTIYF. DNA of the CDR3: TGTGCCAGCAGCGTAGAGGGTATAACTGGAAACACCATATATTTT. The complete variable domain, with remaining parts taken from reference TRBV9 and TRBJ1-3, reads DSGVTQTPKHLITATGQRVTLRCSPRSGDLSVYWYQQSLDQGLQFLIQYYNGEERAKGNILERFSAQQFPDLHSELNLSSLELGDSALYFCASSVEGITGNTIYFGEGSWLTVV.

The chain recombines TRBV2 with TRBJ2-1; D is possibly TRBD2 (6 bases). The CDR3 spans 13 residues. Germline CDR1 reads SNHLY; CDR2 reads FYNNEI. Trimming removed 8 bases at V and 2 bases at J, with 10 bases between. CDR3 sequence: CASDGRTYNEQFF. CDR3 nucleotide sequence: TGTGCCAGCGACGGGAGAACCTACAATGAGCAGTTCTTC.

V usage is TRBV10-2 and J usage is TRBJ1-1, with unresolved D. The CDR3 contains 13 residues. Germline V gene data show CDR1 as WSHSY and CDR2 as SAAADI. V dropped 8 bases and J dropped 3 bases, with 13 bases sitting between them. The DNA for the CDR3 is TGCGCCAGCGCGAGGGCGGCATACACTGAAGCTTTCTTT. It is translated as CASARAAYTEAFF.

The chain uses TRBV19 and TRBJ1-4; D perhaps matches TRBD1 (6 bases). Trimming took 2 bases from V and 7 from J, leaving 11 bases between them. CDR1 is LNHDA, CDR2 SQIVND, per germline (reference sequence). The CDR3 is 14 residues long. CDR3 DNA sequence: TGTGCCAGTAGTATATCCGGGGGCGGTGAAAAACTGTTTTTT. Translation: CASSISGGGEKLFF.

The chain couples TRBV28 to TRBJ2-3, with TRBD1 identical over 7 bases. With V trimmed by 7 bases and J by 1 base, 17 bases remained unmatched. The CDR3 is 18 amino acids. Germline V CDR1 and CDR2: MDHEN, SYDVKM. In nucleotides, the CDR3 is TGTGCCAGCAAACAGCAGTTTCGCCTCGGACAGGGCACAGATACGCAGTATTTT. It translates to CASKQQFRLGQGTDTQYF.

This clone was found a few times. The chain has TRBV29-1 and TRBJ1-4, with D possibly matching TRBD1 (5 bases). Trimming shortened V by 5 bases and J by 4 bases, and 14 bases separated the two germline ends. This CDR3 comprises 14 residues. From germline, CDR1 is SQVTM and CDR2 ANQGSEA. Here the CDR3 DNA reads TGCAGCGTTCGATGGGGGGGTCATAATGAAAAACTGTTTTTT. This codes for CSVRWGGHNEKLFF.

V usage is TRBV30 and J usage is TRBJ2-1; the D is unclear. Trimming stripped 8 bases from V and 8 bases from J, with 16 bases between. The CDR3 runs 12 residues. Germline loops: CDR1 GTSNPN, CDR2 SVGIG (reference sequence). CDR3 coding DNA: TGTGCCGGTAAGGGCGTGTTCTATGAGCAGTTCTTC. Protein sequence: CAGKGVFYEQFF.

The CDR3 sequence is CASSDREAGELFF. The DNA for the CDR3 is TGTGCCAGCAGTGACAGGGAGGCCGGGGAGCTGTTTTTT. The chain combines TRBV6-5 with TRBJ2-2; possible D gene TRBD1, 7 bases. Between the trimmed V and J ends, which lost 5 bases and 6 bases, there was a span of 10 bases. Germline values: CDR1 MNHEY, CDR2 SVGAGI. The CDR3 has 13 residues.

The V and J genes are TRBV21-1 and TRBJ2-1. TRBV21-1 is noted as a pseudogene. This CDR3 is 14 amino acids long. In DNA, the CDR3 is TGTGCCAGCAGCCCCTGGACGGTGGTTGGTGAGCAGTTCTTC. This gives the protein CASSPWTVVGEQFF.

In its sample, this clone is medium-sized (0.01 to 0.1%). This chain uses TRBV6-4 with TRBJ2-3; D unresolved. The ends were cut back, 0 bases at V and 0 bases at J, with 4 bases in the middle. CDR3 size: 14 residues. CDR1 and CDR2 (germline): MRHNA, SNTAGT. CDR3 coding DNA: TGTGCCAGCAGTGACTCGACTAGCACAGATACGCAGTATTTT. This codes for CASSDSTSTDTQYF.

The chain is built from TRBV27 and TRBJ2-5; 9 bases line up with TRBD2. The CDR3 covers 14 residues. Germline CDR1 is MNHEY and CDR2 is SMNVEV (reference sequence). J gave up 5 bases and V 3 bases, and 4 bases lay outside the gene matches. The DNA of the CDR3 is TGTGCCAGCAGTTTGAGCGGGAGGTTCGAGACCCAGTACTTC. Translation: CASSLSGRFETQYF.

This chain's CDR3 is CASSYSRGDTQYF. CDR3 sequence (DNA): TGTGCCAGCAGTTATTCGCGGGGAGATACGCAGTATTTT. This sequence joins TRBV6-5 and TRBJ2-3, with D tentatively TRBD2 (6 bases). This CDR3 spans 13 amino acids. Trimming shortened V by 3 bases and J by 5 bases, and 9 bases separated the two germline ends. Germline-derived CDR1 and CDR2 are MNHEY and SVGAGI.